The 11 T cell receptor beta chains listed next were all sequenced from one sample in a study of Ad26.COV2.S vaccination and SARS-CoV-2 variants. The assay was immunoSEQ multiplex PCR, and TCRdb's table has in-frame clones only and misses some. Of 300,000 to 400,000 clones in the sample, approximately 86% were seen once. Sample treatment: about 20 received Ad26.COV2.S at low or high dose, single or two shots; a few received placebo; per-sample allocation not given. Vaccine and placebo recipients were sampled on day 63 after the first injection. Sequencing was performed on peripheral blood, taken in a trial of Ad26.COV2.S vaccine versus placebo. The receptor source for this set is a person aged 18 to 59 who received the Ad26.COV2.S COVID-19 vaccine or a placebo.

The V gene is TRBV6-6, the J gene TRBJ1-5, with D perhaps TRBD1 (6 bases). Trimming removed 5 bases at V and 2 bases at J, with 13 bases between. Germline V CDR1 and CDR2: MNHNY, SVGAGI (reference sequence). The CDR3 sequence is 15 residues long. The CDR3 loop is CASSQGQARNQPQHF. CDR3 nucleotides: TGTGCCAGCAGTCAGGGACAAGCTCGCAATCAGCCCCAGCATTTT.

In this sample, this clone turned up a few times. This sample also contains other DNA sequences that code for the same CDR3. This sequence joins TRBV6-5 and TRBJ1-5; possibly TRBD1 for D (5 bases). CDR1 MNHEY and CDR2 SVGAGI come from the germline V gene. Trimming stripped 0 bases from V and 7 bases from J, with 13 bases between. CDR3 length: 15 residues. CDR3 DNA: TGTGCCAGCAGTTACTCGGGGCAGGGAAACCAGCCCCAGCATTTT. Protein product: CASSYSGQGNQPQHF.

This chain connects TRBV7-2 to TRBJ2-1, with D tentatively TRBD2 (5 bases). CDR3 size: 15 residues. Germline V gives CDR1 SGHTA, CDR2 FQGNSA. V was trimmed by 3 bases and J by 2 bases, leaving 11 bases between them. The CDR3 protein is CASSFNRGTYNEQFF. DNA for the CDR3: TGTGCCAGCAGCTTTAACCGGGGAACCTACAATGAGCAGTTCTTC.

The chain uses TRBV5-4 and TRBJ2-1; 7 bases align to TRBD2. Germline V CDR1 and CDR2: SGHNT, YYREEE (reference sequence). The CDR3 is 15 residues long. J gave up 8 bases and V 0 bases, and 8 bases lay outside the gene matches. CDR3 sequence: CASSLVAGVVDEQFF. In nucleotides, the CDR3 is TGTGCCAGCAGCTTGGTTGCGGGAGTGGTGGATGAGCAGTTCTTC. Complete variable domain (other parts from reference TRBV5-4 and TRBJ2-1): ETGVTQSPTHLIKTRGQQVTLRCSSQSGHNTVSWYQQALGQGPQFIFQYYREEENGRGNFPPRFSGLQFPNYSSELNVNALELDDSALYLCASSLVAGVVDEQFFGPGTRLTVL.

This rearrangement joins TRBV9 to TRBJ1-3, with 11 nucleotides matching TRBD1. This CDR3 is 18 amino acids long. Trimming at V came to 4 bases and at J to 4 bases, leaving 13 bases not matched to a gene. The germline gives CDR1 SGDLS, CDR2 YYNGEE. CDR3 sequence: CASSSGQGASLFGNTIYF. The CDR3 coding sequence is TGTGCCAGCAGCTCCGGACAGGGGGCTTCGTTGTTCGGAAACACCATATATTTT.

The chain employs TRBV7-2 and TRBJ1-3; D is unresolved. Trimming took off 1 base at V and 7 bases at J, with 11 bases between the two ends. Per germline, CDR1 SGHTA and CDR2 FQGNSA. This CDR3 spans 14 amino acids. CDR3 amino acids: CASSLVRELNTIYF. For the CDR3, the DNA is TGTGCCAGCAGCTTAGTTCGGGAGCTGAACACCATATATTTT.

There are a few counts of this clone. This chain joins TRBV2 and TRBJ1-3, with D tentatively TRBD1 (5 bases). The germline V and J ends were trimmed by 2 bases and 2 bases, with 7 bases remaining between them. Germline lookup yields CDR1 SNHLY and CDR2 FYNNEI. The CDR3 loop spans 14 amino acids. The CDR3 region has the DNA TGTGCCAGCAGTGAACCCAGGGCTGGAAACACCATATATTTT. It encodes CASSEPRAGNTIYF. Supplemented by reference TRBV2 and TRBJ1-3, the full variable domain reads EPEVTQTPSHQVTQMGQEVILRCVPISNHLYFYWYRQILGQKVEFLVSFYNNEISEKSEIFDDQFSVERPDGSNFTLKIRSTKLEDSAMYFCASSEPRAGNTIYFGEGSWLTVV.

The chain joins TRBV6-1 to TRBJ2-2; D gene uncertain. The V end lost 3 bases, the J end lost 4 bases, and 6 bases lay between the germline ends. The CDR3 runs to 13 residues. Germline V gene lookup returns CDR1 MNHNS and CDR2 SASEGT. The CDR3 nucleotides are TGTGCCAGCAGTGACCAGGTCACCGGGGAGCTGTTTTTT. Protein sequence: CASSDQVTGELFF.

CDR3 in DNA: TGTGCCAGTAACCCCGGGACTAGCGGCTCCTACGAGCAGTACTTC. Amino acids: CASNPGTSGSYEQYF. This chain links TRBV19 with TRBJ2-7; 11 nucleotides match TRBD2. The CDR3 spans 15 residues. Unmatched junction bases numbered 5, after V lost 7 bases and J lost 0 bases. Germline-derived CDR1 and CDR2 are LNHDA and SQIVND (reference sequence).

The chain carries TRBV5-4 and TRBJ1-1, with unresolved D. The CDR3 loop spans 13 amino acids. Germline CDR1 reads SGHNT; CDR2 reads YYREEE (reference sequence). Trimming removed 4 bases at V and 3 bases at J, with 10 bases between. The CDR3 sequence is CASSRTRDTEAFF. CDR3 in DNA: TGTGCCAGCAGCAGGACTCGGGACACTGAAGCTTTCTTT.

This clone was seen a single time. V gene TRBV4-2 combines with J gene TRBJ2-7; tentative D call: TRBD1 (6 bases). Germline V lookup: CDR1 LGHNA, CDR2 YNFKEQ. The V end lost 1 base, the J end lost 5 bases, and 15 bases lay between the germline ends. This CDR3 comprises 15 residues. DNA of the CDR3: TGTGCCAGCAGCCAAGGGCAGGGGCGCGGACACGAGCAGTACTTC. This translates into CASSQGQGRGHEQYF.